Detailed here is one T cell receptor beta chain. This record comes from a study of blood T cell repertoires in COVID-19. Background on the study: Sites across the United States, Italy and Spain contributed samples from acute and convalescent COVID-19. PBMCs, B-cell-depleted T cells, or T cells provided the cDNA or gDNA that made up the material.

Original data processing: Amplification of reference gene primers provided the estimated nucleated cell counts. Profiling relied on immunoSEQ multiplex PCR, and the TCRdb table lists in-frame clones only, not all of them. V and J calls and clone size come straight from that table; D and trimming were deduced from the DNA. This table holds under 200,000 clones, about nine tenths found once. Per the germline V gene, CDR1 is SEHNR and CDR2 is FQNEAQ (reference sequence). This CDR3 comprises 14 residues. Trimming pared 5 bases from V and 6 bases from J, leaving 17 bases between. This receptor was taken from a man aged 65-85 years with acute or convalescent COVID-19. This rearrangement joins TRBV7-9 to TRBJ2-7; a possible D gene is TRBD1 (6 bases). Sequencing input: peripheral blood. The CDR3 protein is CASSLMTDSSEQYF. CDR3 DNA: TGTGCCAGCAGCCTCATGACGGACAGTAGCGAGCAGTACTTC.